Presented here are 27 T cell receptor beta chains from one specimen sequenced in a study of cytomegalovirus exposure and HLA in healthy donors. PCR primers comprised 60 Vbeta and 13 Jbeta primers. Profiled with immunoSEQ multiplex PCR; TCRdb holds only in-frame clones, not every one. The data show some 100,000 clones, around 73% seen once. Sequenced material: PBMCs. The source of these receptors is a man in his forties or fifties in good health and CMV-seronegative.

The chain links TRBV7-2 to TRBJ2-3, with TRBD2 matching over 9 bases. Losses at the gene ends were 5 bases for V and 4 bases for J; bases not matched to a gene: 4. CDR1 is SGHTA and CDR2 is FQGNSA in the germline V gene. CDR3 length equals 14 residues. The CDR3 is CASSRGGDSDTQYF. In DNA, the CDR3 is TGTGCCAGCAGCCGCGGGGGGGACTCAGATACGCAGTATTTT.

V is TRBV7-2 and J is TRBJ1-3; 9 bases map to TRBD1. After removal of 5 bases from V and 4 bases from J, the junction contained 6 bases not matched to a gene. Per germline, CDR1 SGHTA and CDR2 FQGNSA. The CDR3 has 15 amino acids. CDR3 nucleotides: TGTGCCAGCAGCCCTACAGGGGGCGGGGGAAACACCATATATTTT. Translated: CASSPTGGGGNTIYF.

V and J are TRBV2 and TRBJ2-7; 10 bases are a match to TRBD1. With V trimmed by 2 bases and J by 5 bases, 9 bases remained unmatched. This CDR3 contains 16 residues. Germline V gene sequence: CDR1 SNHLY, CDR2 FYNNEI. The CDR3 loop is CASSESHGTGVNEQYF. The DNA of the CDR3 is TGTGCCAGCAGTGAATCTCATGGGACAGGGGTAAACGAGCAGTACTTC.

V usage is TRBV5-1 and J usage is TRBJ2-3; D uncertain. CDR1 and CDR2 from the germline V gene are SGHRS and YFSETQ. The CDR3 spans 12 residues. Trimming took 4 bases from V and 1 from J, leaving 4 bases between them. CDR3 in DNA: TGCGCCAGCAGCCCTGGCACAGATACGCAGTATTTT. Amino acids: CASSPGTDTQYF.

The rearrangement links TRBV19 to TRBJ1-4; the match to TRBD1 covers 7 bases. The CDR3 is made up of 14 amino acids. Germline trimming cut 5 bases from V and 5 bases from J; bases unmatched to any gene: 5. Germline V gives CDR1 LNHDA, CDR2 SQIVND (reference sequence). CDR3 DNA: TGTGCCAGTAGTTGGACAGGAGGGAATGAAAAACTGTTTTTT. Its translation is CASSWTGGNEKLFF.

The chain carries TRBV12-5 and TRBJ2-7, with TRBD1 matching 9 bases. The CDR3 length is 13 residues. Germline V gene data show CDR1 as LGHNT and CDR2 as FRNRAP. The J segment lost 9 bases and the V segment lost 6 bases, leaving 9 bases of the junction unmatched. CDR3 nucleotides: TGTGCTAGTGGGGGGACAGGGCGGGGTCGGCAGTACTTC. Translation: CASGGTGRGRQYF.

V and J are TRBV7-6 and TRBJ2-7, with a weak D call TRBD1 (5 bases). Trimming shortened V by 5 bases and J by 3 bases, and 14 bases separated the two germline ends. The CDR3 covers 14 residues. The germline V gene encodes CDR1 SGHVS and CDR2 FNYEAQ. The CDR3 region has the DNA TGTGCCAGCAGCCCCAGTGGGGCAAACTACGAGCAGTACTTC. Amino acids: CASSPSGANYEQYF.

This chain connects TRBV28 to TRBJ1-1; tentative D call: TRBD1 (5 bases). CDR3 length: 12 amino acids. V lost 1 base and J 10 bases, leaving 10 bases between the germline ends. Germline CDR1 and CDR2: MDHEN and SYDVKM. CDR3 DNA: TGTGCCAGCAGTTTATTCCCGCAGGGAGCTTTCTTT. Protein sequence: CASSLFPQGAFF.

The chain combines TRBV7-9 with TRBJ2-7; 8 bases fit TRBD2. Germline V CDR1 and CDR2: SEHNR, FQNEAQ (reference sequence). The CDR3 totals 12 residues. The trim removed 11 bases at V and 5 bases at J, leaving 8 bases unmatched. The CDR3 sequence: CAGGGQGHEQYF. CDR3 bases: TGTGCCGGCGGGGGGCAGGGCCACGAGCAGTACTTC.

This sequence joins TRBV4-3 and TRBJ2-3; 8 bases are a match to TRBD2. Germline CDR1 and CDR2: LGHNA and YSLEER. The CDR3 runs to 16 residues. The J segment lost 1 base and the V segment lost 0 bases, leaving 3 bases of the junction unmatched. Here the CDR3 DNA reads TGCGCCAGCAGCCAAGATCCAGCGGGGGGCACAGATACGCAGTATTTT. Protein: CASSQDPAGGTDTQYF.

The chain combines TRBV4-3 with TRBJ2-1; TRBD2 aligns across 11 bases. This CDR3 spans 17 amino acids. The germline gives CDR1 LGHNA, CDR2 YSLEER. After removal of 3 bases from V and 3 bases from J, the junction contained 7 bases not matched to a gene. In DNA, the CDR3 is TGCGCCAGCAGCCAGGGGGAACTAGCGGGGGTCTACAATGAGCAGTTCTTC. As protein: CASSQGELAGVYNEQFF.

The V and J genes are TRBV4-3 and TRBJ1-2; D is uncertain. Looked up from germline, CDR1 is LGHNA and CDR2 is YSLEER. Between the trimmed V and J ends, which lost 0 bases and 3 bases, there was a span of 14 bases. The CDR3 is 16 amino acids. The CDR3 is CASSQDLAGQDYGYTF. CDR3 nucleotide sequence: TGCGCCAGCAGCCAAGATCTTGCCGGCCAGGACTATGGCTACACCTTC.

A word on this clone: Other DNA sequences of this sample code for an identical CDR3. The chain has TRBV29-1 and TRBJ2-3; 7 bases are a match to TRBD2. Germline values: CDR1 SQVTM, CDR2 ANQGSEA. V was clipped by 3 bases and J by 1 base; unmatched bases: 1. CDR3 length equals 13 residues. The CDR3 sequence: CSVEGGGTDTQYF. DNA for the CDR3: TGCAGCGTTGAGGGGGGGGGCACAGATACGCAGTATTTT.

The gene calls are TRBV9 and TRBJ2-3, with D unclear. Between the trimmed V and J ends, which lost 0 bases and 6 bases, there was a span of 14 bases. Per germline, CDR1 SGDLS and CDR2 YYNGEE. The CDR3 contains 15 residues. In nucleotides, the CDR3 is TGTGCCAGCAGCGTAGGCCACCCCGCGCCCGATACGCAGTATTTT. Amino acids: CASSVGHPAPDTQYF. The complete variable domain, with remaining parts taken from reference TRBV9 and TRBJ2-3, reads DSGVTQTPKHLITATGQRVTLRCSPRSGDLSVYWYQQSLDQGLQFLIQYYNGEERAKGNILERFSAQQFPDLHSELNLSSLELGDSALYFCASSVGHPAPDTQYFGPGTRLTVL.

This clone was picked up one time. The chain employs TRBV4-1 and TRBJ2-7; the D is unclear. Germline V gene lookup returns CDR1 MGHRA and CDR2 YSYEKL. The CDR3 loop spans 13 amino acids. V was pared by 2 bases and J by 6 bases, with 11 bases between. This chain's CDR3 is CASSQTAGSEQYF. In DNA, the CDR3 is TGCGCCAGCAGCCAAACCGCCGGTTCCGAGCAGTACTTC.

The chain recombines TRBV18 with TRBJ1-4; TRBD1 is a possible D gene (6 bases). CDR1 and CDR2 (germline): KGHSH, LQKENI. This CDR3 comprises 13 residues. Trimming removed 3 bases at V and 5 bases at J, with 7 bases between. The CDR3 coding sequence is TGTGCCAGCTCACCTACAGGGAATGAAAAACTGTTTTTT. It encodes CASSPTGNEKLFF.

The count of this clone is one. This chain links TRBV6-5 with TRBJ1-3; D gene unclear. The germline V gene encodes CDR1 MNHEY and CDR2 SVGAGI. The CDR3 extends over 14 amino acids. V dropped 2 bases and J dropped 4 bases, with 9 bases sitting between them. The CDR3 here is CASSYDTVGNTIYF. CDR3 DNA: TGTGCCAGCAGTTACGACACAGTAGGAAACACCATATATTTT.

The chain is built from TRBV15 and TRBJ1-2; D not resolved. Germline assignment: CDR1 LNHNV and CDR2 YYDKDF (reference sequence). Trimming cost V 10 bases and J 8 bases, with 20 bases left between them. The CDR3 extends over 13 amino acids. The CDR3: CAKSWGAGQGYTF. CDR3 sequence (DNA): TGTGCCAAATCTTGGGGAGCGGGTCAAGGCTACACCTTC.

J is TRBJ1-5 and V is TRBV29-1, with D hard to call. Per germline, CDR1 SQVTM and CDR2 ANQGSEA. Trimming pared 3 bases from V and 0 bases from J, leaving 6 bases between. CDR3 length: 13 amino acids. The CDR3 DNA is TGCAGCGTTGAGGAGAATAGCAATCAGCCCCAGCATTTT. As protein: CSVEENSNQPQHF.

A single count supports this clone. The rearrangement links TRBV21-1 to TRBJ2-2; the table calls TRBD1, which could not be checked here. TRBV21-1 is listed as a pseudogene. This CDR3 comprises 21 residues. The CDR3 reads CASSVRPSDRDTSSNTGELFF. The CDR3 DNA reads TGTGCCAGCAGCGTCAGGCCATCGGACAGAGATACATCTTCGAACACCGGGGAGCTGTTTTTT.

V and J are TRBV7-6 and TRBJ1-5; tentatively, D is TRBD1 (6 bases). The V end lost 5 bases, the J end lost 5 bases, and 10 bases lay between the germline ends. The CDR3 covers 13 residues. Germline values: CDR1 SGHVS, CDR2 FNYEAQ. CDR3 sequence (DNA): TGTGCCAGCAGCCCGGGACACGATCAGCCCCAGCATTTT. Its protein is CASSPGHDQPQHF. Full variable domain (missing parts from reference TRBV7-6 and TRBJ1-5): GAGVSQSPRYKVTKRGQDVALRCDPISGHVSLYWYRQALGQGPEFLTYFNYEAQQDKSGLPNDRFSAERPEGSISTLTIQRTEQRDSAMYRCASSPGHDQPQHFGDGTRLSIL.

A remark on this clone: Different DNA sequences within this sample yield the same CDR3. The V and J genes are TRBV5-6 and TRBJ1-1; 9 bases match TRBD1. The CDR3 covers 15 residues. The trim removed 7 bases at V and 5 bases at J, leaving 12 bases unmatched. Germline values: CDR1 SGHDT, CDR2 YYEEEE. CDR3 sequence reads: CASRGMGQGFTEAFF. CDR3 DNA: TGTGCCAGCCGAGGGATGGGACAGGGTTTTACTGAAGCTTTCTTT.

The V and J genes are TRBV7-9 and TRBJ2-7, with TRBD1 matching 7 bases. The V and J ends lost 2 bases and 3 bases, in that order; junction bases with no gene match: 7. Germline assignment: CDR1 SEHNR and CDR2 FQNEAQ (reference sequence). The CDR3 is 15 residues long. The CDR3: CASSLYRGPLYEQYF. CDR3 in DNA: TGTGCCAGCAGCTTATACAGGGGTCCTCTCTACGAGCAGTACTTC.

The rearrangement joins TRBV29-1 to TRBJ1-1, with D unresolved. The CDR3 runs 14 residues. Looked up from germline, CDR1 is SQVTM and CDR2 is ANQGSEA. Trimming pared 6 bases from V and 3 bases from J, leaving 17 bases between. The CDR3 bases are TGCAGCGTCCGATTTGCCCGTCGGGACACTGAAGCTTTCTTT. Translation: CSVRFARRDTEAFF. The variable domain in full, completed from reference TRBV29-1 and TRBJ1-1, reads SAVISQKPSRDICQRGTSLTIQCQVDSQVTMMFWYRQQPGQSLTLIATANQGSEATYESGFVIDKFPISRPNLTFSTLTVSNMSPEDSSIYLCSVRFARRDTEAFFGQGTRLTVV.

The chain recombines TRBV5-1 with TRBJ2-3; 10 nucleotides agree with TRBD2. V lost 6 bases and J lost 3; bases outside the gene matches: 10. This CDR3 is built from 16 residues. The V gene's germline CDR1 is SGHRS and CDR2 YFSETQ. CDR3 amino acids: CASMFRAGGQTDTQYF. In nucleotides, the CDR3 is TGCGCCAGCATGTTCCGAGCGGGGGGGCAGACAGATACGCAGTATTTT.

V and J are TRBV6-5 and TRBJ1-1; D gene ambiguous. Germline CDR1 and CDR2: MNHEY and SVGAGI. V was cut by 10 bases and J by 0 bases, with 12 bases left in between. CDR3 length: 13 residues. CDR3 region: CATKIQMNTEAFF. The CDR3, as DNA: TGTGCCACCAAAATTCAGATGAACACTGAAGCTTTCTTT.

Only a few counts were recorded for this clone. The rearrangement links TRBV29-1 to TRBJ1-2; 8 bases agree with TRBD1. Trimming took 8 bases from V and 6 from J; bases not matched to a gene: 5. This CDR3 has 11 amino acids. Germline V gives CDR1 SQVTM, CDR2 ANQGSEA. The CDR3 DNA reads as TGCAGCACCGGACAGGGACATGGCTACACCTTC. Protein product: CSTGQGHGYTF.